This TCR beta chain was recorded in a study of shared T cell receptors in the human thymus (dated by TCRdb to the early 2020s). Turning to the overall study: The study examined how the human thymus generates shared, self-reactive T-cell receptor alpha chains.

Library construction relied on the immunoSEQ multiplex PCR assay. TCRdb retrieved this table from immuneACCESS and kept in-frame rearrangements only. Not all clones are present; in checked studies, unresolved V genes account for under half, and no reason is known for the remainder. The table for this sample lists roughly 500,000 clones; about 84% of them were counted only once. The ten largest clones capture approximately 0.013% of the sample. This clone is a singleton in its sample. Its antigen is unknown. No base qualities exist here, and no much larger clone lies one base off it. Its CDR3 holds 16 amino acids, cysteine through phenylalanine. Of all the DNA, just the CDR3 is kept, 48 bases in frame from base 1. Trimming takes 6 bases off V and 6 bases off J; junction bases not matched to a gene: 14. The germline V gene supplies CDR1 SGHDN and CDR2 FVKESK. These data also featured in a second study, about human thymus T cells. The second study's paper adds: In Finland, the donors were immunologically healthy infants who were having open corrective cardiac surgery for congenital heart defects. Thymus tissue was obtained as surgical resects removed during corrective cardiac surgery. Usage of V and J gene segments appeared to be biased in both the thymic and the peripheral blood repertoires. Highly overlapping thymic TCR repertoires among unrelated individuals were reported in the related research. The study described the TCR alpha and beta repertoires in about eight infant thymus samples and four matching peripheral blood samples. The infant donors were about 6 to 244 days old, and the cohort included five or six males and a couple of females. Thymocytes were released mechanically from tissue and stored at -70 °C as pellets of about 9-32 million cells. Genomic DNA was extracted from frozen cell pellets with a QIAsymphony instrument. The immunoSEQ multiplex PCR assay was used to amplify the TCRB and TCRAD loci from a standardized amount of quality-controlled genomic DNA. The amplicons covered the V(D)J region and were long enough to include the CDR3 and to identify the V and J genes. Through the commercial immunoSEQ service, the amplicons were sequenced on an Illumina platform. Primer bias and sequencing errors were corrected using previously described methods, and TCRAD and TCRB definitions followed the IMGT database. Repertoires were analysed with immunoSEQ Analyzer 3.0 and VDJTools, covering basic statistics, V/J segment usage, diversity estimates, rarefaction and pairwise overlap. Chao1, ChaoE, Efron-Thisted, Shannon and inverse Simpson indices were used to estimate diversity, which was also estimated on datasets down-sampled to the smallest sample. Repertoire overlap was assessed by strict matching of CDR3 nucleotide sequence, V gene and J gene, and clustering was done by Jaccard-based multidimensional scaling. On average, thymus samples gave about 750,000 unique TCRB clonotypes, whereas blood samples gave about 84,000.

The receptor's source is a boy under three years old with a congenital heart defect. Donor details come from another sample of the same person, matched by shared clones. The specimen was thymocytes. Recombination joined TRBV14 with TRBJ2-3; 8 central nucleotides agree with TRBD2. The DNA is as follows: TGTGCCAGCAGTGCCCAGGTTGGCAGCGGGAGTGATACGCAGTATTTT. Its product reads: CASSAQVGSGSDTQYF.